A selection of T cell receptor beta chains follows, all from one sample in a study of CD8+CD57+ T cells in acquired aplastic anemia. TCRdb itself ran the reads through MiXCR, one entry per CDR3 protein. The table lists 200,000 to 300,000 distinct CDR3 sequences, 65% to 90% of them singletons. Sequenced input: sorted CD4+, CD8+, or CD8+CD57+ T cells (not recorded which) from PBMCs. The source of these receptors is a human donor with aplastic anemia. Both conserved end residues are part of each CDR3. The D gene is left open where the match is weak. Expanded clones get a size class; other rows say once, few or many, or leave the size out.

V	D	J	size	DNA	CDR3
TRBV7-9	.	TRBJ2-3	.	TGTGCCAGCAGCCCCCGACTATCCACAGATACGCAGTATTTT	CASSPRLSTDTQYF
TRBV2	.	TRBJ1-5	.	TGTGCCAGCAGCGAAGGGGGGGTCGGCGGGAAGTTGTTCCGGCATTTT	CASSEGGVGGKLFRHF
TRBV7-2	.	TRBJ2-1	.	TGTGCCAGCGGCGACGGGGGAACAGGTACGCGCGATGATCAGTTCTTC	CASGDGGTGTRDDQFF
TRBV20-1	.	TRBJ2-1	.	TGCAGTGCTAGAGGAGACAGTGAGCAGTTCTTC	CSARGDSEQFF
TRBV7-8	.	TRBJ1-5	.	TGCGCCAGCAGCCAAGAGCGGGAGGTAGCTACGCAGCATTTT	CASSQEREVATQHF
TRBV5-4	.	TRBJ2-7	.	TGTGCCAGCAGCTTCACTAACGGTGGATACGAGCAGTACTTC	CASSFTNGGYEQYF
TRBV15	.	TRBJ2-7	.	TGTGCCAACAGCAGACGGAGAGGGGCCTACGGGCAGTACTTC	CANSRRRGAYGQYF
TRBV7-9	TRBD2	TRBJ2-1	.	TGTGCCAGCAGCGAGGTCAGCGGGGGCACGAGCTCCTACCAGTTCTTC	CASSEVSGGTSSYQFF
TRBV7-2	.	TRBJ1-1	.	.	CASSRLEFFGPGTFF
TRBV20-1	TRBD2	TRBJ2-5	.	TGCAGTGCTAGATACTCACTAGCGGGGGAAGAGACCCAGTACTTC	CSARYSLAGEETQYF
TRBV10-3	.	TRBJ2-3	once	TGTGCCATCAGTGTGGGTGGCGGCGGGGCTAAGCAGTACTTT	CAISVGGGGAKQYF
TRBV15	.	TRBJ2-4	.	TGTGCCAGCAGCTTAGATCTGACACGGAACACTCAGTACTTC	CASSLDLTRNTQYF
TRBV24-1	.	TRBJ2-1	.	TGTGCCAGTAGTGGCAAAGAGACTTCTTCCAATGAGCAGTTCTTC	CASSGKETSSNEQFF
TRBV19	.	TRBJ1-4	many	TGTGCCAGTAGTATATTAGAGAATGATGAAAAACTGTTTTTT	CASSILENDEKLFF
TRBV9	TRBD2	TRBJ2-1	.	TGTGCCAGCAGCGTCGGGCCTAGCGGAATAGATACGCAGTTCTTC	CASSVGPSGIDTQFF
TRBV6-5	.	TRBJ1-1	.	TGTGCCAGCAGTTACTCGTCAGGCGGGGCTGAAGCTTTCTTT	CASSYSSGGAEAFF
TRBV7-3	.	TRBJ2-3	.	TGTGCCAGCGGGGACGGGGGAGGTCCCAAGAAGTATTTT	CASGDGGGPKKYF
TRBV6-1	.	TRBJ1-2	.	TGTGCCAGCAGTGCTACAGGGACTTCTTATGGCTACACCTTC	CASSATGTSYGYTF
TRBV7-8	TRBD2	TRBJ2-1	many	TGTGCCAGTAGTTTAGCGGGCGGTGCCTATACTCAGCAGTTCTTC	CASSLAGGAYTQQFF
TRBV6-2/TRBV6-3	.	TRBJ1-5	few	TGTGCCAGCTCCTACTCCGAAGGTAGCAATCAGCCTCAGCATTTT	CASSYSEGSNQPQHF
TRBV7-6	TRBD2	TRBJ2-5	.	TGTGCCAGCAGCCCCGGGACTAGGGAGACCCAGTACTTC	CASSPGTRETQYF
TRBV12-3/TRBV12-4	TRBD2	TRBJ2-1	.	TGTGCCAGCAGTTTAGAGGGACTAGCGGTGAATGAGCAGTTCTTC	CASSLEGLAVNEQFF
TRBV7-2	.	TRBJ1-5	.	TGTGCCAGCAGCTTATCGTCGGGAAATCAGCCCCAGCATTTT	CASSLSSGNQPQHF
TRBV5-8	.	TRBJ2-3	.	TGTGCCAGCAGCGACGGGAGCGCAGATACGCAGTATTTT	CASSDGSADTQYF
TRBV7-8	.	TRBJ2-4	.	TGTGCCAGCAGAACAGCGGGACACGCGCAGTTGTTC	CASRTAGHAQLF
TRBV9	.	TRBJ2-5	.	TGTGCCAGCAGTTTAAGCGAGTCTTGGGGAGAGACCAAGTACTTC	CASSLSESWGETKYF
TRBV5-4	.	TRBJ2-5	.	TGTGCCAGCAGCCCTGGTAGTGGGGGTTGGCAAGAGACCCAGTACTTC	CASSPGSGGWQETQYF
TRBV15	.	TRBJ2-5	.	TGTGCCACCAGCGAAGGCAGGGGTGAGAACCAGTACTTC	CATSEGRGENQYF
TRBV5-1	.	TRBJ1-6	.	TGCGCCAACCGGTTGGGGGCCTACGAGCATTCACCCCTCCACTTT	CANRLGAYEHSPLHF
TRBV11-3	.	TRBJ1-4	.	TGTGCCAGCAGCTCAGATCTGAGGGTCGAAAAACTGTTTTTT	CASSSDLRVEKLFF
TRBV11-2	.	TRBJ2-3	.	TGTGCCAGCAGCTCCCGGGGGCGGGGCCACACGGATACGCAGTATTTT	CASSSRGRGHTDTQYF